This note documents a single TCR beta chain sequence. This clonotype has only a few counts. It has no known antigen specificity. No per-base quality is available; no much larger clone lies one base away. Based on the germline V gene, the CDR1 and CDR2 sequences are MGHDK and SYGVNS. Inclusive of the bounding cysteine and phenylalanine, the CDR3 is 12 residues long. Just the 36-base CDR3 DNA is kept, in frame starting at base 1. At the junction V is shortened by 1 base and J by 12 bases, with 12 bases in between. Sequencing was performed on an Illumina HiSeq 1500. Through fastp at Q25 and MiXCR, TCRdb rebuilt clones from the public reads, retaining in-frame beta chains. Rows merge per CDR3 protein into single entries with the most common DNA and genes. Recorded for this sample are some 400,000 distinct CDR3 sequences; 18% of them occurred a single time. The ten biggest clones cover 8.7% of the sample.

This entry belongs to a study of T cell repertoires in cytomegalovirus infection (dated by TCRdb to about 2019). Turning to the overall study: Donor HLA type was relevant to the analysis, because carriage of CMV infection together with the matching HLA type was indicated by public TCR beta signatures. Overall results and qualifications from the work: In both this cohort and an independent roughly 350-donor cohort, the cumulative frequency of public TCR beta family members distinguished carriers of CMV infection plus the relevant HLA type. In the ex vivo response, HLA-C-restricted CMV-specific TCR beta clonotypes were dominant, and in two of eight donors the single most frequent clonotype came from this HLA-C-restricted group.

This sequence was found in a human donor in good health (CMV status not recorded). Some clones in this sample may be carry-over from other donors' samples. The V and J segments used are TRBV25-1 and TRBJ1-2, with TRBD1 tentatively as D gene (5 bases match). Sequencing was carried out using PBMCs. In nucleotide form, the sequence is TGTGCCAGCAGTGAATTGGGACCCCCTAACACCTTC. Translated, it gives CASSELGPPNTF.